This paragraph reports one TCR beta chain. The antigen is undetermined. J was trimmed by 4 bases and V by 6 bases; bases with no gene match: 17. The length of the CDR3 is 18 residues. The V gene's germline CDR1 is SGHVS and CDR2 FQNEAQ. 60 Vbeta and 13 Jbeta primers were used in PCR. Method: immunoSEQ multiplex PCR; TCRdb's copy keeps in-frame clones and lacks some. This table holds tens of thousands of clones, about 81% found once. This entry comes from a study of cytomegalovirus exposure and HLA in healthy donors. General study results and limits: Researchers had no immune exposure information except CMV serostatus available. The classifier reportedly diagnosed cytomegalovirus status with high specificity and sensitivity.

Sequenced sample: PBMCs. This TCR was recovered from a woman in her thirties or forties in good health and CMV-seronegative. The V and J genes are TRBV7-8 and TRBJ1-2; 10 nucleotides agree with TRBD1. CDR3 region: CASRPIPGQGTRGYGYTF. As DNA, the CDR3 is TGTGCCAGCAGACCAATTCCGGGACAGGGGACGCGGGGCTATGGCTACACCTTC.